This T cell receptor (beta chain) is drawn from a study of blood T cell repertoires in COVID-19. On the study more broadly: Collection of acute and convalescent COVID-19 samples took place in the United States, Italy and Spain. T cells, B-cell-depleted T cells, or PBMCs supplied cDNA or gDNA.

Study processing details: Researchers report that nucleated cell counts were estimated from reference gene primer amplification. The protocol was immunoSEQ multiplex PCR, while the TCRdb copy is restricted to in-frame clones and leaves out a portion. V, J and clone size reflect that table, while D and trimming were determined from the DNA. The repertoire consists of hundreds of thousands of clones, with 88% occurring once and the leading ten covering approximately 2%. The CDR3 totals 21 residues. Losses at the gene ends were 0 bases for V and 1 base for J; bases not matched to a gene: 14. Germline values: CDR1 LGHNA, CDR2 YSLEER.

This TCR came from a woman between 55 and 75 years old in a cohort exposed to, infected with or recovered from COVID-19 (not recorded which). The V call is TRBV4-3, the J call TRBJ2-4; 11 bases line up with TRBD2. Sample: PBMCs or T cells enriched from blood (not recorded which). CDR3 sequence (DNA): TGCGCCAGCAGCCAAGAAAAGACTAGCGGGAATATCCTGGGTGCCAAAAACATTCAGTACTTC. It translates to CASSQEKTSGNILGAKNIQYF.